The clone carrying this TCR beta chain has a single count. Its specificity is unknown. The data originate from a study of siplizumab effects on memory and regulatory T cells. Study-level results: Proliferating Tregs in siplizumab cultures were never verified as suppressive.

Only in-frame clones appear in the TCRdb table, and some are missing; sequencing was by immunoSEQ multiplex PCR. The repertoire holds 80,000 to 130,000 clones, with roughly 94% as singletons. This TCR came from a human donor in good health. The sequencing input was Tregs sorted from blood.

In DNA, the CDR3 is TGTGCCAGCAGCTTAGCGAAGAGCCAGCCCCAGCATTTT. This gives the protein CASSLAKSQPQHF. The rearrangement joins TRBV7-2 to TRBJ1-5; no clear D gene. This CDR3 is built from 13 residues. Trimming pared 0 bases from V and 7 bases from J, leaving 7 bases between. Germline assignment: CDR1 SGHTA and CDR2 FQGNSA.